Listed here are 24 T cell receptor beta chains from one sample, sequenced in a study of a mutant IDH1 vaccine in newly diagnosed glioma. Only in-frame clones appear in the TCRdb table, and some are missing; sequencing was by immunoSEQ multiplex PCR. Of approximately 61,000 clones listed, roughly 80% are singletons. These receptors' targets are unknown. Indicated time point: week 11, during vaccination. Every vaccine dose comprised 300 ug of mutant IDH1 20-mer peptide plus topical imiquimod. The input for sequencing was PBMCs, taken from a glioma patient whose treatment included an IDH1 peptide vaccine. The origin of the receptors is a man in his fifties with glioma.

The rearrangement links TRBV7-3 to TRBJ1-1, with a weak D call TRBD1 (6 bases). Looked up from germline, CDR1 is SGHTA and CDR2 is FQGTGA. Trimming cost V 5 bases and J 5 bases, with 15 bases left between them. The CDR3 has 14 amino acids. The CDR3 loop is CASSARGSATEAFF. CDR3 bases: TGTGCCAGCAGCGCCAGGGGTTCAGCTACTGAAGCTTTCTTT.

The chain links TRBV7-9 to TRBJ2-3; 10 bases are shared with TRBD2. This CDR3 contains 16 residues. After removal of 6 bases from V and 0 bases from J, the junction contained 6 bases not matched to a gene. Germline V gene sequence: CDR1 SEHNR, CDR2 FQNEAQ (reference sequence). This chain's CDR3 is CASSYFSGGSTDTQYF. CDR3 in DNA: TGTGCCAGCAGTTATTTTAGCGGGGGGAGCACAGATACGCAGTATTTT.

This clone was seen once. The V gene is TRBV18, the J gene TRBJ1-1, with 7 nucleotides matching TRBD1. CDR1 KGHSH and CDR2 LQKENI come from the germline V gene. The junction had 8 bases not matched to a gene; V was cut back by 3 bases and J by 1 base. There are 16 residues in the CDR3. This chain's CDR3 is CASSPAQGVANTEAFF. The CDR3 nucleotides are TGTGCCAGCTCACCGGCTCAGGGGGTTGCGAACACTGAAGCTTTCTTT.

V is TRBV11-3 and J is TRBJ2-5; the D gene is possibly TRBD2 (6 bases). The V end lost 3 bases, the J end lost 5 bases, and 13 bases lay between the germline ends. Germline lookup yields CDR1 SGHNT and CDR2 YENEEA. The CDR3 is made up of 14 amino acids. The CDR3 coding sequence is TGTGCCAGCAGCTTGCCGGGACTTGGGGAGACCCAGTACTTC. This translates into CASSLPGLGETQYF.

This rearrangement joins TRBV5-6 to TRBJ1-2; D unclear. Germline V gene sequence: CDR1 SGHDT, CDR2 YYEEEE. Between the trimmed V and J ends, which lost 5 bases and 1 base, there was a span of 12 bases. CDR3 length: 14 amino acids. The CDR3 loop reads CASRPTMVNYGYTF. In nucleotides, the CDR3 is TGTGCCAGCAGACCGACGATGGTTAACTATGGCTACACCTTC.

The rearrangement joins TRBV18 to TRBJ2-7; no clear D. The germline CDR1 and CDR2 sequences are KGHSH and LQKENI. The CDR3 covers 14 residues. Deletions cut 3 bases from V and 2 bases from J, with 11 bases between. The DNA for the CDR3 is TGTGCCAGCTCACCGATAACAGATCCCTACGAGCAGTACTTC. Its protein product is CASSPITDPYEQYF.

This chain joins TRBV5-1 and TRBJ2-3; tentative D call: TRBD2 (6 bases). V lost 0 bases and J 0 bases, leaving 20 bases between the germline ends. Germline V CDR1 and CDR2: SGHRS, YFSETQ. The CDR3 length is 19 residues. This CDR3 reads CASSLGYAGPSTSTDTQYF. Here the CDR3 DNA reads TGCGCCAGCAGCTTGGGGTACGCGGGACCATCAACTAGCACAGATACGCAGTATTTT.

This clone has only one observation. The chain carries TRBV7-9 and TRBJ1-4; D remains unclear. With 5 bases removed from V and 8 bases from J, the gap between germline ends came to 24 bases. CDR1 SEHNR and CDR2 FQNEAQ come from the germline V gene (reference sequence). The CDR3 has 17 amino acids. The CDR3 spells CASSRRMVQPNIEKLFF. The CDR3, as DNA: TGTGCCAGCAGCCGCAGGATGGTACAGCCTAACATCGAAAAACTGTTTTTT.

The V gene is TRBV7-2, the J gene TRBJ2-5; no reliable D call. The ends were cut back, 6 bases at V and 9 bases at J, with 20 bases in the middle. Germline V lookup: CDR1 SGHTA, CDR2 FQGNSA. This CDR3 comprises 14 residues. CDR3 protein: CASSYDWEETSQYF. In DNA form, the CDR3 reads TGTGCCAGCAGTTATGACTGGGAAGAGACGTCCCAGTACTTC.

The chain joins TRBV7-2 to TRBJ1-2; 7 nucleotides line up with TRBD1. Germline assignment: CDR1 SGHTA and CDR2 FQGNSA. The CDR3 is 15 amino acids. Unmatched junction bases numbered 14, after V lost 5 bases and J lost 8 bases. The CDR3 region is CASSPGGEGATGYTF. DNA for the CDR3: TGTGCCAGCAGCCCGGGGGGTGAGGGGGCTACAGGCTACACCTTC.

The rearrangement joins TRBV7-2 to TRBJ2-5; D is undetermined. CDR1 SGHTA and CDR2 FQGNSA come from the germline V gene. The CDR3 is made up of 15 amino acids. V dropped 5 bases and J dropped 3 bases, with 16 bases sitting between them. CDR3 region: CASSPGWTGKETQYF. CDR3 bases: TGTGCCAGCAGCCCCGGTTGGACCGGTAAAGAGACCCAGTACTTC. Full variable domain (rest looked up from reference TRBV7-2 and TRBJ2-5): GAGVSQSPSNKVTEKGKDVELRCDPISGHTALYWYRQSLGQGLEFLIYFQGNSAPDKSGLPSDRFSAERTGGSVSTLTIQRTQQEDSAVYLCASSPGWTGKETQYFGPGTRLLVL.

The rearrangement uses TRBV5-1 and TRBJ2-3, with no clear D. Germline V gene data show CDR1 as SGHRS and CDR2 as YFSETQ. The CDR3 loop spans 15 amino acids. Trimming took 2 bases from V and 1 from J, leaving 11 bases between them. The DNA for the CDR3 is TGCGCCAGCAGCTTACGACCGACTGGCACAGATACGCAGTATTTT. Its protein is CASSLRPTGTDTQYF.

The CDR3 DNA follows: TGTGCCAGCAGTAACAGGGCTGCCGGGGAGCTGTTTTTT. Residues: CASSNRAAGELFF. The chain is built from TRBV6-4 and TRBJ2-2, with a weak D call TRBD1 (6 bases). V lost 5 bases and J 6 bases, leaving 10 bases between the germline ends. Germline CDR1 is MRHNA and CDR2 is SNTAGT. This CDR3 comprises 13 residues.

This clone was seen only once. J is TRBJ2-5 and V is TRBV4-1; D not certain. This CDR3 is built from 13 residues. V was shortened by 3 bases and J by 4 bases, with 9 bases between the two germline ends. The germline V gene has CDR1 MGHRA and CDR2 YSYEKL. This chain's CDR3 is CASSHSGRETQYF. CDR3 bases: TGCGCCAGCAGCCATTCCGGACGAGAGACCCAGTACTTC.

This clone was counted a few times. The chain employs TRBV9 and TRBJ1-1; weak D call: TRBD1 (5 bases). CDR3 size: 14 residues. Trimming left V 2 bases short and J 5 bases short, with 13 bases between. Germline lookup yields CDR1 SGDLS and CDR2 YYNGEE. The CDR3 DNA reads TGTGCCAGCAGCGTCGTCTCAGGGAGTACTGAAGCTTTCTTT. It translates to CASSVVSGSTEAFF.

V and J are TRBV29-1 and TRBJ2-3; D not certain. This CDR3 contains 12 residues. Germline V gene lookup returns CDR1 SQVTM and CDR2 ANQGSEA. V lost 0 bases and J lost 4, with 5 bases in between. The CDR3 bases are TGCAGCGTTGAAGAGGGCCCAGATACGCAGTATTTT. This codes for CSVEEGPDTQYF.

This chain joins TRBV6-6 and TRBJ2-5, with 7 nucleotides matching TRBD2. V was pared by 6 bases and J by 0 bases, with 1 base of the junction left unmatched. The CDR3 totals 13 residues. Germline loops: CDR1 MNHNY, CDR2 SVGAGI (reference sequence). The CDR3 DNA sequence: TGTGCCAGCAGCGGGGGGAACCAAGAGACCCAGTACTTC. Its protein product is CASSGGNQETQYF.

The chain joins TRBV6-6 to TRBJ2-1, with D unclear. The CDR3 has 12 amino acids. Looked up from germline, CDR1 is MNHNY and CDR2 is SVGAGI (reference sequence). Trimming cost V 4 bases and J 6 bases, with 7 bases left between them. DNA for the CDR3: TGTGCCAGCAGTTTCAGCGCCAATGAGCAGTTCTTC. Its translation: CASSFSANEQFF.

The count of this clone is one. The rearrangement uses TRBV10-3 and TRBJ2-5; D is ambiguous. The CDR3 contains 14 residues. From germline, CDR1 is ENHRY and CDR2 SYGVKD. Trimming took 3 bases from V and 4 from J, leaving 12 bases between them. As DNA, the CDR3 is TGTGCCATCAGTGATCCCCCGACTTTAGAGACCCAGTACTTC. Protein sequence: CAISDPPTLETQYF.

The V call is TRBV2, the J call TRBJ2-7, with D hard to call. The V end was cut by 2 bases, the J end by 4 bases, with 9 bases between. CDR1 and CDR2 from the germline V gene are SNHLY and FYNNEI. The CDR3 contains 13 residues. The CDR3 region has the DNA TGTGCCAGCAGTGAATCTGCCAATTACGAGCAGTACTTC. Translated: CASSESANYEQYF.

The chain links TRBV27 to TRBJ2-7; either TRBD1 or TRBD2 may fit D (5 bases each). This CDR3 comprises 14 residues. Per the germline V gene, CDR1 is MNHEY and CDR2 is SMNVEV (reference sequence). Trimming pared 6 bases from V and 0 bases from J, leaving 12 bases between. This CDR3 is CASSDWDRSYEQYF. The CDR3 bases are TGTGCCAGCAGCGACTGGGACCGCTCCTACGAGCAGTACTTC.

For this clone: This is likely a read error, given that the CDR3 carries no conserved phenylalanine or tryptophan at its end. The DNA is left out, because the CDR3 cannot be placed on it with certainty; the CDR3 is given as TCRdb lists it. The chain is built from TRBV4-2 and TRBJ2-7; the table's TRBD2 call for D was not verified on the DNA. The CDR3 adds up to 13 amino acids, both ends counted. Germline V gene data show CDR1 as LGHNA and CDR2 as YNFKEQ. CDR3 in amino acids: CASSQDRGLAVSL.

The J gene is TRBJ2-7, the V gene TRBV6-5; TRBD1 aligns across 8 bases. The CDR3 runs 15 residues. V lost 10 bases and J lost 6; bases outside the gene matches: 17. Germline V gene sequence: CDR1 MNHEY, CDR2 SVGAGI. CDR3 DNA sequence: TGTGCCACCAGACGTGAACGGACAGGGTGGGGCGAGCAGTACTTC. It is translated as CATRRERTGWGEQYF.

The J gene is TRBJ1-1, the V gene TRBV7-9, with 9 positions matching TRBD1. Germline V gene sequence: CDR1 SEHNR, CDR2 FQNEAQ (reference sequence). The CDR3 loop spans 17 amino acids. V lost 2 bases, J lost 0 bases, and 7 bases stayed unmatched. The CDR3 nucleotides read TGTGCCAGCAGCTTATACGGGACAGGGAGGTTGAACACTGAAGCTTTCTTT. This codes for CASSLYGTGRLNTEAFF. Looking up the rest from reference TRBV7-9 and TRBJ1-1 gives the full variable domain: DTGVSQNPRHKITKRGQNVTFRCDPISEHNRLYWYRQTLGQGPEFLTYFQNEAQLEKSRLLSDRFSAERPKGSFSTLEIQRTEQGDSAMYLCASSLYGTGRLNTEAFFGQGTRLTVV.